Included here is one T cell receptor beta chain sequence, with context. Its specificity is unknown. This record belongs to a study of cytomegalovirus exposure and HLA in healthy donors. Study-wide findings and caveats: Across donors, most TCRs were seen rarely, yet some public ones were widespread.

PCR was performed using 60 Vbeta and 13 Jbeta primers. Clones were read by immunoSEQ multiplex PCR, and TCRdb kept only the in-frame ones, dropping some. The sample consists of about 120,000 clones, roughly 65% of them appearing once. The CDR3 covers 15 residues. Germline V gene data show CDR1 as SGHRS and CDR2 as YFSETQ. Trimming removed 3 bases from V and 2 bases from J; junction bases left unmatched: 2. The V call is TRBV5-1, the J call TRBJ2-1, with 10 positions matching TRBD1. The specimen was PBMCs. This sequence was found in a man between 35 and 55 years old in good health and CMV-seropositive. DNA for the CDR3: TGCGCCAGCAGCTCGGGACAGGGGACCTACAATGAGCAGTTCTTC. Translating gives CASSSGQGTYNEQFF.